The entry below describes one T cell receptor (beta chain). V lost 0 bases, J lost 5 bases, and 11 bases lay in between. This CDR3 is 15 amino acids long. Germline CDR1 and CDR2: LNHNV and YYDKDF (reference sequence). As originally analysed: Reference gene primer amplification yielded estimated nucleated cell counts. Assay used: immunoSEQ multiplex PCR; TCRdb lists only in-frame clones, some missing. V and J calls and clone size are given by that table; D and trimming were obtained from the DNA. The sample shows almost 200,000 clones, roughly 90% of them seen only once. This sample stems from a study of blood T cell repertoires in COVID-19. Study-wide context: Acute and convalescent COVID-19 samples came from the United States, Italy and Spain. The cDNA or gDNA used as material had been derived from T cells, B-cell-depleted T cells, or PBMCs.

Researchers sorted participants into cohorts using their self-reported clinical history. Sequenced sample: PBMCs or T cells enriched from blood (not recorded which). The sequence derives from a woman under 30 who had recovered from COVID-19. The chain has TRBV15 and TRBJ1-5; D remains ambiguous. DNA for the CDR3: TGTGCCACCAGCAGAGATCTGATCGGAGATCAGCCCCAGCATTTT. Protein sequence: CATSRDLIGDQPQHF.